One and the same sample provided the 28 T cell receptor beta chains below, sequenced in a study of blood T cell repertoires in COVID-19 (dated by TCRdb to the early 2020s). Receptor libraries were prepared by the immunoSEQ multiplex PCR assay. Here the immuneACCESS table is served through TCRdb, limited to in-frame sequences with V and J called. Missing clones are a known gap in these copies; in checked studies unresolved V genes cover under half, and the rest lacks a known reason. A total of 110,000 or so clones appear in this sample, roughly four fifths of them only once. The top ten clonotypes cover around 2.3% of the sample. The sequencing sample was made of peripheral blood. Receptor source: a man aged 45 to 65 with acute or convalescent COVID-19.

J is TRBJ2-1 and V is TRBV19, with 13 bases aligning to TRBD2. CDR1 is LNHDA, CDR2 SQIVND, per germline (reference sequence). Germline trimming cut 5 bases from V and 10 bases from J; bases unmatched to any gene: 8. This CDR3 has 15 residues. This chain's CDR3 is CASSLGLAGVQEQFF. The CDR3 DNA reads as TGTGCCAGTAGTCTTGGACTAGCGGGAGTCCAAGAGCAGTTCTTC.

The chain uses TRBV23-1 and TRBJ2-3; D may be TRBD2 (6 bases). TRBV23-1 is an open reading frame whose function is uncertain. This CDR3 spans 14 amino acids. The ends were cut back, 8 bases at V and 0 bases at J, with 12 bases in the middle. The CDR3 region is CASLRLASTDTQYF. CDR3 nucleotides: TGCGCCAGCCTGCGGCTAGCGAGCACAGATACGCAGTATTTT.

This chain links TRBV4-1 with TRBJ2-5; 12 bases map to TRBD2. V lost 2 bases and J lost 4; bases outside the gene matches: 5. Germline assignment: CDR1 MGHRA and CDR2 YSYEKL. The CDR3 runs to 16 residues. The CDR3 sequence is CASSQPTSGSLETQYF. The CDR3 DNA is TGCGCCAGCAGCCAACCGACTAGCGGGAGTTTAGAGACCCAGTACTTC.

The rearrangement uses TRBV2 and TRBJ1-1; D gene unclear. The CDR3 extends over 14 amino acids. In germline, CDR1 is SNHLY, CDR2 FYNNEI. Trimming stripped 1 base from V and 1 base from J, with 7 bases between. Here the CDR3 reads CASSEVLRNTEAFF. CDR3 in DNA: TGTGCCAGCAGTGAAGTACTCCGGAACACTGAAGCTTTCTTT.

This sequence joins TRBV29-1 and TRBJ2-2, with 11 bases aligning to TRBD2. The CDR3 runs to 15 residues. J was trimmed by 6 bases and V by 6 bases; bases with no gene match: 9. The V gene's germline CDR1 is SQVTM and CDR2 ANQGSEA. CDR3 amino acids: CSVPSSGRVAGELFF. CDR3 bases: TGCAGCGTCCCGAGTAGCGGGAGGGTGGCCGGGGAGCTGTTTTTT.

The rearrangement joins TRBV19 to TRBJ1-5; D is uncertain. V lost 5 bases and J lost 1, with 9 bases in between. The CDR3 has 14 residues. Germline V CDR1 and CDR2: LNHDA, SQIVND (reference sequence). CDR3 loop: CASSPVASNQPQHF. In DNA form, the CDR3 reads TGTGCCAGTAGTCCTGTCGCGAGCAATCAGCCCCAGCATTTT.

This clone was observed a handful of times. The chain joins TRBV6-2 or TRBV6-3 to TRBJ2-7; D unclear. Germline CDR1 reads MNHEY; CDR2 reads SVGEGT. The CDR3 consists of 13 residues. Trimming removed 0 bases from V and 3 bases from J, with 6 bases in between. The CDR3 loop reads CASSYSFNYEQYF. CDR3 bases: TGTGCCAGCAGTTACTCTTTCAACTACGAGCAGTACTTC.

The chain uses TRBV6-5 and TRBJ2-1; 8 positions agree with TRBD2. V gave up 8 bases and J gave up 4 bases; unmatched junction bases: 10. Germline V gene sequence: CDR1 MNHEY, CDR2 SVGAGI. This CDR3 has 15 residues. The CDR3 nucleotides are TGTGCCAGCTCTGCCCAAGCGGGGGAATACAATGAGCAGTTCTTC. It yields the protein CASSAQAGEYNEQFF.

CDR3 sequence: CASSVTPRNTGELFF. CDR3 DNA: TGTGCCAGCAGCGTAACTCCAAGGAACACCGGGGAGCTGTTTTTT. The chain is built from TRBV27 and TRBJ2-2; D remains unclear. The CDR3 has 15 residues. Germline CDR1 MNHEY, CDR2 SMNVEV (reference sequence). The V gene lost 6 bases and the J gene lost 1 base, with 12 bases spanning the gap.

The chain is built from TRBV6-5 and TRBJ2-2; 7 bases agree with TRBD2. The length of the CDR3 is 13 residues. CDR1 and CDR2 from the germline V gene are MNHEY and SVGAGI. Trimming cost V 8 bases and J 3 bases; bases outside gene matches: 3. The CDR3 DNA follows: TGTGCCAGCTGCGGGGGATACACCGGGGAGCTGTTTTTT. Translating gives CASCGGYTGELFF.

V and J are TRBV28 and TRBJ1-2; 7 bases are shared with TRBD1. The CDR3 is 14 residues long. V was pared by 6 bases and J by 6 bases, with 10 bases of the junction left unmatched. Germline CDR1 is MDHEN and CDR2 is SYDVKM. CDR3 in amino acids: CASRDGTDVDGYTF. In DNA, the CDR3 is TGTGCCAGCAGGGATGGGACAGATGTGGATGGCTACACCTTC.

The rearrangement links TRBV9 to TRBJ1-3; no clear D. The germline V gene has CDR1 SGDLS and CDR2 YYNGEE. The CDR3 extends over 12 amino acids. The V end was cut by 0 bases, the J end by 7 bases, with 5 bases between. CDR3 loop: CASSVVSNTIYF. CDR3 nucleotides: TGTGCCAGCAGCGTAGTCTCCAACACCATATATTTT. Full variable domain (missing parts from reference TRBV9 and TRBJ1-3): DSGVTQTPKHLITATGQRVTLRCSPRSGDLSVYWYQQSLDQGLQFLIQYYNGEERAKGNILERFSAQQFPDLHSELNLSSLELGDSALYFCASSVVSNTIYFGEGSWLTVV.

The gene calls are TRBV5-1 and TRBJ1-3; TRBD1 might be the D (5 bases). This CDR3 has 18 residues. The germline CDR1 and CDR2 sequences are SGHRS and YFSETQ. Trimming removed 0 bases from V and 4 bases from J, with 20 bases in between. The CDR3 DNA sequence: TGCGCCAGCAGCTTGGCACGGGCGACAGACCCCTGGGGAAACACCATATATTTT. This sequence encodes CASSLARATDPWGNTIYF.

This chain joins TRBV7-9 and TRBJ1-4; tentative D call: TRBD1 (5 bases). The ends were cut back, 5 bases at V and 4 bases at J, with 11 bases in the middle. This CDR3 comprises 14 residues. The germline V gene encodes CDR1 SEHNR and CDR2 FQNEAQ (reference sequence). The chain's CDR3 is CASSRGTHNEKLFF. The CDR3 nucleotides are TGTGCCAGCAGCCGCGGGACTCATAATGAAAAACTGTTTTTT. Looking up the rest from reference TRBV7-9 and TRBJ1-4 gives the full variable domain: DTGVSQNPRHKITKRGQNVTFRCDPISEHNRLYWYRQTLGQGPEFLTYFQNEAQLEKSRLLSDRFSAERPKGSFSTLEIQRTEQGDSAMYLCASSRGTHNEKLFFGSGTQLSVL.

This clone was picked up one time. V is TRBV28 and J is TRBJ1-3; D not certain. The CDR3 has 17 amino acids. Germline V gene lookup returns CDR1 MDHEN and CDR2 SYDVKM. Trimming shortened V by 1 base and J by 0 bases, and 13 bases separated the two germline ends. CDR3 sequence: CASSLSYLRSSGNTIYF. CDR3 coding DNA: TGTGCCAGCAGTTTATCCTACTTACGATCCTCTGGAAACACCATATATTTT.

The V call is TRBV18, the J call TRBJ1-3; no definite D call. Trimming shortened V by 2 bases and J by 6 bases, and 14 bases separated the two germline ends. CDR1 is KGHSH and CDR2 is LQKENI in the germline V gene. The CDR3 length is 15 residues. This CDR3 is CASSPSMDSSNTIYF. As DNA, the CDR3 is TGTGCCAGCTCACCATCGATGGACTCTTCAAACACCATATATTTT.

This rearrangement joins TRBV5-1 to TRBJ2-1; D uncertain. The germline V gene has CDR1 SGHRS and CDR2 YFSETQ. This CDR3 comprises 16 residues. Trimming stripped 0 bases from V and 5 bases from J, with 15 bases between. CDR3 in amino acids: CASSLVRLDDDNEQFF. The DNA of the CDR3 is TGCGCCAGCAGCTTGGTTCGACTTGATGATGACAATGAGCAGTTCTTC.

The chain carries TRBV9 and TRBJ1-3; no clear D. Between the trimmed V and J ends, which lost 0 bases and 0 bases, there was a span of 7 bases. Germline V gene sequence: CDR1 SGDLS, CDR2 YYNGEE. The CDR3 consists of 15 residues. Here the CDR3 reads CASSVGHLSGNTIYF. In DNA, the CDR3 is TGTGCCAGCAGCGTAGGACACCTCTCTGGAAACACCATATATTTT.

This clone showed up just a few times. The chain employs TRBV27 and TRBJ2-1; TRBD1 is a possible D gene (5 bases). Trimming took off 5 bases at V and 5 bases at J, with 16 bases between the two ends. Germline CDR1 reads MNHEY; CDR2 reads SMNVEV (reference sequence). The CDR3 runs 15 residues. Written as DNA, the CDR3 is TGTGCCAGCAGTCCCCAGGGTCGAAACAACAATGAGCAGTTCTTC. Its protein product is CASSPQGRNNNEQFF.

This clone has just one count. This sequence joins TRBV5-6 and TRBJ1-4; a possible D gene is TRBD1 (6 bases). Germline values: CDR1 SGHDT, CDR2 YYEEEE. The CDR3 loop spans 15 amino acids. Trimming cost V 4 bases and J 5 bases, with 15 bases left between them. Written as DNA, the CDR3 is TGTGCCAGCAGCACTACAGGGAGGGTGAATGAAAAACTGTTTTTT. It encodes CASSTTGRVNEKLFF.

J is TRBJ1-5 and V is TRBV30; 7 nucleotides match TRBD1. The CDR3 contains 16 residues. V lost 2 bases and J lost 6; bases outside the gene matches: 13. Germline CDR1 reads GTSNPN; CDR2 reads SVGIG (reference sequence). CDR3 region: CAWSSETGTVPQPQHF. The CDR3 coding sequence is TGTGCCTGGAGTTCGGAGACAGGGACCGTGCCTCAGCCCCAGCATTTT. The full variable domain, completed using reference TRBV30 and TRBJ1-5, is SQTIHQWPATLVQPVGSPLSLECTVEGTSNPNLYWYRQAAGRGLQLLFYSVGIGQISSEVPQNLSASRPQDRQFILSSKKLLLSDSGFYLCAWSSETGTVPQPQHFGDGTRLSIL.

The CDR3 sequence: CASQGGGDYGYTF. CDR3 nucleotide sequence: TGTGCTAGTCAAGGGGGCGGGGACTATGGCTACACCTTC. This rearrangement joins TRBV12-5 to TRBJ1-2; 7 nucleotides agree with TRBD1. In germline, CDR1 is LGHNT, CDR2 FRNRAP. CDR3 length: 13 residues. With 8 bases clipped from V and 3 bases from J, the junction kept 6 bases outside the gene matches.

The chain carries TRBV27 and TRBJ1-6; D is perhaps TRBD1 (5 bases). Germline V gene data show CDR1 as MNHEY and CDR2 as SMNVEV (reference sequence). V was shortened by 10 bases and J by 10 bases, with 20 bases between the two germline ends. The CDR3 has 14 amino acids. The DNA for the CDR3 is TGTGCCACCCAGGGATCCCCATTTAGGTCACCCCTCCACTTT. Protein product: CATQGSPFRSPLHF.

The genes are TRBV5-4 and TRBJ2-5; TRBD2 might be the D (6 bases). The CDR3 runs to 14 residues. Per the germline V gene, CDR1 is SGHNT and CDR2 is YYREEE (reference sequence). V was pared by 5 bases and J by 5 bases, with 16 bases between. This chain's CDR3 is CASRGGWQSETQYF. CDR3 nucleotides: TGTGCCAGCAGGGGGGGTTGGCAGAGCGAGACCCAGTACTTC.

This chain uses TRBV7-9 with TRBJ2-1; 12 nucleotides agree with TRBD2. V was clipped by 4 bases and J by 8 bases; unmatched bases: 6. The CDR3 is 15 residues long. The V gene's germline CDR1 is SEHNR and CDR2 FQNEAQ (reference sequence). CDR3 nucleotides: TGTGCCAGCAGCTCAACCCTAGCGGGGGGGGATGAGCAGTTCTTC. It specifies CASSSTLAGGDEQFF.

The chain carries TRBV28 and TRBJ2-2; 7 positions agree with TRBD2. The germline CDR1 and CDR2 sequences are MDHEN and SYDVKM. Unmatched junction bases numbered 7, after V lost 6 bases and J lost 3 bases. This CDR3 has 15 amino acids. CDR3 DNA sequence: TGTGCCAGCAGGACTCAGGGAGGGTACACCGGGGAGCTGTTTTTT. This gives the protein CASRTQGGYTGELFF.

V usage is TRBV28 and J usage is TRBJ2-1; 10 positions match TRBD2. The CDR3 is made up of 16 amino acids. V was pared by 3 bases and J by 8 bases, with 10 bases of the junction left unmatched. Germline values: CDR1 MDHEN, CDR2 SYDVKM. The CDR3 bases are TGTGCCAGCAGTTTCACTCCTAGCGGGAGTGGGGATGAGCAGTTCTTC. Residues: CASSFTPSGSGDEQFF.

The chain combines TRBV27 with TRBJ2-7; D might be TRBD1 (5 bases). Germline CDR1 MNHEY, CDR2 SMNVEV (reference sequence). This CDR3 comprises 16 residues. Trimming removed 5 bases from V and 5 bases from J, with 22 bases in between. This CDR3 reads CASSPLAMQGSHEQYF. The CDR3 DNA follows: TGTGCCAGCAGTCCGTTAGCCATGCAGGGTTCCCACGAGCAGTACTTC.